This T cell receptor (beta chain) was retrieved from a study of tissue T cells after allogeneic stem cell transplantation. On the study more broadly: Of the grafts for graft-versus-host disease patients, four were unmodified and three CD34-selected.

On this clone: The target antigen is unknown.

General observations from the study: Motif-based clustering found tissue-specific repertoire signatures shared across patients, though few clones were shared.

The V gene end was trimmed by 5 bases and the J gene end by 5 bases; junction bases not matched to a gene: 4. The CDR3 loop spans 12 amino acids. Germline V gene sequence: CDR1 SQVTM, CDR2 ANQGSEA. Survey-depth TCRbeta CDR3 sequencing reported V/J genes and productive frequencies. Method: immunoSEQ multiplex PCR; TCRdb's copy keeps in-frame clones and lacks some. The data show fewer than 30,000 clones, about 85% seen once. The sequences come from blood, collected before transplantation. This receptor was taken from a woman aged 18-50 years who later had graft-versus-host disease after an allogeneic stem cell transplant. The chain uses TRBV29-1 and TRBJ2-7; 9 nucleotides match TRBD2. DNA of the CDR3: TGCAGCGTTCGAGCGGGAGGACACGAGCAGTACTTC. Translating gives CSVRAGGHEQYF.